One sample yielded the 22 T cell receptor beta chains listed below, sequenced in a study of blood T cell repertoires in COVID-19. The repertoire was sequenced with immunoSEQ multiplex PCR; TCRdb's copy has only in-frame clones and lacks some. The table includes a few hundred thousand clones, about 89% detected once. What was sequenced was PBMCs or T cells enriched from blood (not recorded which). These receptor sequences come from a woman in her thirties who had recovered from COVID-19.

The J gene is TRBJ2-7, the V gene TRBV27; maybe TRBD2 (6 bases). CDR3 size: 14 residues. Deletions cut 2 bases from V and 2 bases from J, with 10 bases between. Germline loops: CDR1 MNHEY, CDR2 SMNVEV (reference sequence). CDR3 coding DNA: TGTGCCAGCAGTTTAGACGGGGGAACCTACGAGCAGTACTTC. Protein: CASSLDGGTYEQYF.

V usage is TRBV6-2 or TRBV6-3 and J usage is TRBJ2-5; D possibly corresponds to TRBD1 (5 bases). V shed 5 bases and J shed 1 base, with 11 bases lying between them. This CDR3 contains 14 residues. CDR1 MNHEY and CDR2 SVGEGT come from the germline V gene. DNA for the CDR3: TGTGCCAGCAGTCCCATGGGGCCCCAAGAGACCCAGTACTTC. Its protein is CASSPMGPQETQYF.

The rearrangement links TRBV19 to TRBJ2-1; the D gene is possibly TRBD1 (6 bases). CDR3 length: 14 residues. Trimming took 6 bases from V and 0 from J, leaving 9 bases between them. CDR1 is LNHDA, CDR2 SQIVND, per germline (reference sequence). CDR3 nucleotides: TGTGCCAGTAGCTCGGACAGCTCCTACAATGAGCAGTTCTTC. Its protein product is CASSSDSSYNEQFF. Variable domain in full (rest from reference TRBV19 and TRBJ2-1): DGGITQSPKYLFRKEGQNVTLSCEQNLNHDAMYWYRQDPGQGLRLIYYSQIVNDFQKGDIAEGYSVSREKKESFPLTVTSAQKNPTAFYLCASSSDSSYNEQFFGPGTRLTVL.

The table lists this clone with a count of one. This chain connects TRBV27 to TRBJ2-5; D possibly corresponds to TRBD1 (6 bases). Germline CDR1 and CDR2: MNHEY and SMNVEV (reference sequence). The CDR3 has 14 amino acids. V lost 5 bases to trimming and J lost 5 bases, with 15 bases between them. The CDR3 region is CASSPVQGGETQYF. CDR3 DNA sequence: TGTGCCAGCAGTCCGGTACAGGGCGGGGAGACCCAGTACTTC.

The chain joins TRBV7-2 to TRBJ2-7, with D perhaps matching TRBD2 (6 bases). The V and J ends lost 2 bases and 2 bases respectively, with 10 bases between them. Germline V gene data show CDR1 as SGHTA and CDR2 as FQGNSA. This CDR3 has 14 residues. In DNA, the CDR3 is TGTGCCAGCAGCTTACTGGCGGGAACCTACGAGCAGTACTTC. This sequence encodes CASSLLAGTYEQYF.

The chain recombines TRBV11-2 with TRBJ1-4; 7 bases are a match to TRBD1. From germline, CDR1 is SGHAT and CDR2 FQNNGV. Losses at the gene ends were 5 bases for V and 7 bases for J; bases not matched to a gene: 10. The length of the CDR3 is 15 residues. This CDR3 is CASSRLRGASEKLFF. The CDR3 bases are TGTGCCAGCAGCCGACTCAGGGGGGCTTCTGAAAAACTGTTTTTT.

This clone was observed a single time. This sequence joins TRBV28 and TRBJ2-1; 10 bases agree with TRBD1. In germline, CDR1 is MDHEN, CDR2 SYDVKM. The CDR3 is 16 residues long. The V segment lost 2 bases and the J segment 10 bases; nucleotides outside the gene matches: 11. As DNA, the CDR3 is TGTGCCAGCAGTTTAGCTATGCCGGGGACAGGGGACGAGCAGTTCTTC. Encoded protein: CASSLAMPGTGDEQFF.

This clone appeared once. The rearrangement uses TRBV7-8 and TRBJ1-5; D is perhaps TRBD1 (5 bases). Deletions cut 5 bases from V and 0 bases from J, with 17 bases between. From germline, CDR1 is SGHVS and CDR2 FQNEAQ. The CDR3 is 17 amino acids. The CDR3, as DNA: TGTGCCAGCAGCCGAGGAGGTTTCAGGGATAGCAATCAGCCCCAGCATTTT. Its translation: CASSRGGFRDSNQPQHF.

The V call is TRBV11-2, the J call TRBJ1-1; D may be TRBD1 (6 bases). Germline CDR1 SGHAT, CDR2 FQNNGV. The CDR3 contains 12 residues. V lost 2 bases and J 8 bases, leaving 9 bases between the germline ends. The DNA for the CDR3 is TGTGCCAGCAGCTTAACACAGGGCGAAGCTTTCTTT. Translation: CASSLTQGEAFF.

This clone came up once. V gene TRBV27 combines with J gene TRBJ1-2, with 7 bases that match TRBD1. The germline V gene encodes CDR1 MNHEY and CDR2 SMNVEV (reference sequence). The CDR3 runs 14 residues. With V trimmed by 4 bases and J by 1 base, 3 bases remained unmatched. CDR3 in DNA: TGTGCCAGCAGTTCCAGGGACAGTAACTATGGCTACACCTTC. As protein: CASSSRDSNYGYTF.

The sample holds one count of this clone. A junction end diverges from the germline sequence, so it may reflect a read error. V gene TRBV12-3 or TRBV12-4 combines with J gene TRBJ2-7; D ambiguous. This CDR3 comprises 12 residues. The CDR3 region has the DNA TGTGCCAGCAGTTTAGTCCTAAAAAATAGAAACTTC. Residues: CASSLVLKNRNF.

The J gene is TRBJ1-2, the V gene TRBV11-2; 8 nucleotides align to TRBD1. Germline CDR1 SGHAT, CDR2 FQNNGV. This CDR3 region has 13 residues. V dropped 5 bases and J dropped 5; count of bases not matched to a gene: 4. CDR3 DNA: TGTGCCAGCAGCCTGGACAGGGAGTATGGCTACACCTTC. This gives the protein CASSLDREYGYTF.

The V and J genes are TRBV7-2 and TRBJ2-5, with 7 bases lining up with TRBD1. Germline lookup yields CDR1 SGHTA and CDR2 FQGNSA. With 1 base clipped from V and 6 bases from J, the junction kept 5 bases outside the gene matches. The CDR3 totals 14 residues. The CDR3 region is CASSLEGTVKTQYF. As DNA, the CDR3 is TGTGCCAGCAGCTTAGAAGGGACAGTAAAGACCCAGTACTTC.

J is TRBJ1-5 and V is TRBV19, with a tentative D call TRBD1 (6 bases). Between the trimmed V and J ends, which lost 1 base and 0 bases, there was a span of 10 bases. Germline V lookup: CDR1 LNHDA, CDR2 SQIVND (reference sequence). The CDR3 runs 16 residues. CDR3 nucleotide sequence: TGTGCCAGTAGTATAGGAGGACAGTATAGCAATCAGCCCCAGCATTTT. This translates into CASSIGGQYSNQPQHF.

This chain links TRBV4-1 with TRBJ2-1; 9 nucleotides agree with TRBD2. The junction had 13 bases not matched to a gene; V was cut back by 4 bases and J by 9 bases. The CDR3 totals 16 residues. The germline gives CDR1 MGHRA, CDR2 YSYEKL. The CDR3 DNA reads TGCGCCAGCAGCCCTTACCAGACTAGCGGAGTAGGTGAGCAGTTCTTC. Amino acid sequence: CASSPYQTSGVGEQFF.

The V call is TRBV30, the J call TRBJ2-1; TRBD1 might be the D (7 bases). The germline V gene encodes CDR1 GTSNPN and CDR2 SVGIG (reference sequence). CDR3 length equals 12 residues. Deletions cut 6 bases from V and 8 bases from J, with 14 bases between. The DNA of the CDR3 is TGTGCCTGCAGGCAGGGGGGCGATGAGCAGTTCTTC. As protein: CACRQGGDEQFF.

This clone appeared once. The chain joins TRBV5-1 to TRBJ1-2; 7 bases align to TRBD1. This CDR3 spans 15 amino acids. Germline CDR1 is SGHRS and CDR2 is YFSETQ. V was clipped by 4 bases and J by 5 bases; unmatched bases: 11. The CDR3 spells CASSLTGDGWYGYTF. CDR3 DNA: TGCGCCAGCAGCCTCACAGGGGACGGCTGGTATGGCTACACCTTC.

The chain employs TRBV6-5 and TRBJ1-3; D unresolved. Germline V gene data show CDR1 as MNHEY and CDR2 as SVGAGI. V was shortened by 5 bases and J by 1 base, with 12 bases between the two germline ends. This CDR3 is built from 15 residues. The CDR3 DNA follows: TGTGCCAGCAGTCCGACATCACTTTCTGGAAACACCATATATTTT. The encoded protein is CASSPTSLSGNTIYF.

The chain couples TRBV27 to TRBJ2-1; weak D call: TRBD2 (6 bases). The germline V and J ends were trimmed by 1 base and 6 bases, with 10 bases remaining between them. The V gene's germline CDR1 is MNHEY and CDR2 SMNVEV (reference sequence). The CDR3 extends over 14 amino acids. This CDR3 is CASSLFLTSNEQFF. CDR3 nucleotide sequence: TGTGCCAGCAGTTTATTCTTGACTAGCAATGAGCAGTTCTTC.

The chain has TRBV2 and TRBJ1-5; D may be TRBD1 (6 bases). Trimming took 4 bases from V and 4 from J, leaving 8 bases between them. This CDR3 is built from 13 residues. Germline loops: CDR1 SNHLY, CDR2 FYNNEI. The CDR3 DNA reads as TGTGCCAGCAGTGCACAGGGTAATCAGCCCCAGCATTTT. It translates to CASSAQGNQPQHF.

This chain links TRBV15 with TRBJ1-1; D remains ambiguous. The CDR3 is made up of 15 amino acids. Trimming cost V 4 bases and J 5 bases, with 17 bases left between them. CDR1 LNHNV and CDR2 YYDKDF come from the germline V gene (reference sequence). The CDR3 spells CATSKSRIVGTEAFF. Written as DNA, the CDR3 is TGTGCCACCAGCAAAAGTCGGATAGTCGGGACTGAAGCTTTCTTT.

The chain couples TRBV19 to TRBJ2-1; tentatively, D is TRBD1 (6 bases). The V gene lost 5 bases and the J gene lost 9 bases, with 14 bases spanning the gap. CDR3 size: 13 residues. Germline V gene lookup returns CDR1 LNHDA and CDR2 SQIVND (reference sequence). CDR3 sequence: CASSGTGYSEQFF. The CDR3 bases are TGTGCCAGTAGTGGAACAGGGTATAGTGAGCAGTTCTTC. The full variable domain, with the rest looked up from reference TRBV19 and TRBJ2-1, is DGGITQSPKYLFRKEGQNVTLSCEQNLNHDAMYWYRQDPGQGLRLIYYSQIVNDFQKGDIAEGYSVSREKKESFPLTVTSAQKNPTAFYLCASSGTGYSEQFFGPGTRLTVL.